One sample yielded the 14 T cell receptor beta chains listed below, sequenced in a study of blood T cell repertoires in COVID-19 (TCRdb year 2020). Receptor amplification or capture employed the immunoSEQ multiplex PCR assay. TCRdb limited this immuneACCESS table to in-frame rearrangements with V and J called. A share of clones is missing; checked studies link under half to unresolved V genes, and the rest is unexplained. The sample yields approximately 220,000 clones; 75% to 90% were counted once. The ten top clones hold under 3.5% of the sample. What was sequenced was PBMCs or T cells enriched from blood (not recorded which). The receptors were sampled from a woman between 18 and 29 years old in a cohort exposed to, infected with or recovered from COVID-19 (not recorded which).

The rearrangement uses TRBV18 and TRBJ1-2; 12 bases are a match to TRBD1. Trimming took 3 bases from V and 7 from J; bases not matched to a gene: 15. Per germline, CDR1 KGHSH and CDR2 LQKENI. The CDR3 consists of 18 residues. The CDR3 loop reads CASSPPGTGGVGFVGYTF. CDR3 coding DNA: TGTGCCAGCTCACCTCCCGGGACAGGGGGCGTCGGGTTTGTTGGCTACACCTTC.

V and J are TRBV6-1 and TRBJ1-4, with D unresolved. The CDR3 totals 15 residues. V lost 3 bases to trimming and J lost 6 bases, with 14 bases between them. Germline lookup yields CDR1 MNHNS and CDR2 SASEGT. The CDR3 DNA reads as TGTGCCAGCAGTGATTCACCGGGCGGGGATGAAAAACTGTTTTTT. Translation gives CASSDSPGGDEKLFF.

The chain carries TRBV24-1 and TRBJ1-5; 7 nucleotides agree with TRBD1. CDR3 size: 16 residues. The V and J ends lost 3 bases and 5 bases, in that order; junction bases with no gene match: 9. Germline CDR1 KGHDR, CDR2 SFDVKD. The CDR3: CATSDDGQDDDQPQHF. In DNA, the CDR3 is TGTGCCACCAGTGATGACGGACAGGATGATGATCAGCCCCAGCATTTT.

This clone was seen only once. Other DNA variants within this sample encode the same CDR3. V gene TRBV12-3 or TRBV12-4 combines with J gene TRBJ2-7; 7 bases line up with TRBD2. The V and J ends lost 8 bases and 2 bases, in that order; junction bases with no gene match: 6. The CDR3 loop spans 13 amino acids. The CDR3 sequence: CASSLAATYEQYF. Here the CDR3 DNA reads TGTGCCAGCTCCCTAGCGGCTACCTACGAGCAGTACTTC.

This sequence joins TRBV18 and TRBJ1-1; D remains ambiguous. V was shortened by 2 bases and J by 12 bases, with 16 bases between the two germline ends. Germline V CDR1 and CDR2: KGHSH, LQKENI. The CDR3 covers 13 residues. The CDR3 is CASSPTGTVGTFF. The DNA of the CDR3 is TGTGCCAGCTCACCAACCGGAACGGTCGGGACTTTCTTT.

This clone was counted a single time. The chain recombines TRBV7-3 with TRBJ1-1; 10 bases are a match to TRBD1. In germline, CDR1 is SGHTA, CDR2 FQGTGA. The V segment lost 5 bases and the J segment 6 bases; nucleotides outside the gene matches: 18. The CDR3 is 18 amino acids. CDR3 nucleotides: TGTGCCAGCAGCGCACAACCCCAGACAGGGGGCGCGACGTCTGAAGCTTTCTTT. It encodes CASSAQPQTGGATSEAFF.

The chain carries TRBV6-5 and TRBJ1-1; D ambiguous. From germline, CDR1 is MNHEY and CDR2 SVGAGI. V gave up 0 bases and J gave up 4 bases, with 9 bases separating them. The CDR3 is 14 amino acids. CDR3 amino acids: CASSYSVVATEAFF. DNA of the CDR3: TGTGCCAGCAGTTACTCGGTGGTGGCCACTGAAGCTTTCTTT.

The chain joins TRBV29-1 to TRBJ1-1; D uncertain. Trimming shortened V by 0 bases and J by 7 bases, and 15 bases separated the two germline ends. CDR3 length equals 14 residues. Germline V gene lookup returns CDR1 SQVTM and CDR2 ANQGSEA. CDR3 sequence (DNA): TGCAGCGTTGAAGAATCCAGGAATGATGGTGAAGCTTTCTTT. It translates to CSVEESRNDGEAFF.

The chain has TRBV7-2 and TRBJ2-3, with D tentatively TRBD2 (6 bases). Germline-derived CDR1 and CDR2 are SGHTA and FQGNSA. With 1 base removed from V and 1 base from J, the gap between germline ends came to 12 bases. The CDR3 has 16 amino acids. CDR3 amino acids: CASSLGRGIGTDTQYF. The CDR3 nucleotides are TGTGCCAGCAGCTTAGGGCGGGGTATAGGCACAGATACGCAGTATTTT. Full variable domain (rest looked up from reference TRBV7-2 and TRBJ2-3): GAGVSQSPSNKVTEKGKDVELRCDPISGHTALYWYRQSLGQGLEFLIYFQGNSAPDKSGLPSDRFSAERTGGSVSTLTIQRTQQEDSAVYLCASSLGRGIGTDTQYFGPGTRLTVL.

This clone came up once. This rearrangement joins TRBV27 to TRBJ2-5, with 7 bases aligning to TRBD1. Germline V gene lookup returns CDR1 MNHEY and CDR2 SMNVEV (reference sequence). The CDR3 consists of 14 residues. V was clipped by 6 bases and J by 5 bases; unmatched bases: 9. This CDR3 reads CASRVTGARETQYF. The CDR3 DNA is TGTGCCAGCAGAGTTACAGGGGCCCGTGAGACCCAGTACTTC.

The chain couples TRBV28 to TRBJ2-7, with a tentative D call TRBD1 (8 bases). The CDR3 length is 14 residues. Trimming removed 10 bases from V and 6 bases from J, with 22 bases in between. Germline V gene data show CDR1 as MDHEN and CDR2 as SYDVKM. CDR3 region: CATGGTGSPLEQYF. The CDR3, as DNA: TGTGCCACCGGGGGGACAGGCTCCCCACTCGAGCAGTACTTC.

The chain joins TRBV11-2 to TRBJ2-7; no reliable D call. Germline CDR1 is SGHAT and CDR2 is FQNNGV. The V end lost 5 bases, the J end lost 4 bases, and 9 bases lay between the germline ends. The CDR3 is 12 residues long. The CDR3 sequence: CASSTQVYEQYF. CDR3 in DNA: TGTGCCAGCAGCACGCAGGTATACGAGCAGTACTTC. Full variable domain (rest looked up from reference TRBV11-2 and TRBJ2-7): EAGVAQSPRYKIIEKRQSVAFWCNPISGHATLYWYQQILGQGPKLLIQFQNNGVVDDSQLPKDRFSAERLKGVDSTLKIQPAKLEDSAVYLCASSTQVYEQYFGPGTRLTVT.

The chain carries TRBV19 and TRBJ1-4; D remains unclear. Germline V lookup: CDR1 LNHDA, CDR2 SQIVND (reference sequence). CDR3 length: 12 amino acids. The germline V and J ends were trimmed by 4 bases and 8 bases, with 8 bases remaining between them. The CDR3: CASSTLVEKLFF. The CDR3 nucleotides are TGTGCCAGTAGTACCCTAGTGGAAAAACTGTTTTTT.

This chain uses TRBV4-1 with TRBJ2-2; D might be TRBD2 (5 bases). CDR1 and CDR2 from the germline V gene are MGHRA and YSYEKL. The CDR3 sequence is 14 residues long. With 6 bases removed from V and 4 bases from J, the gap between germline ends came to 12 bases. The CDR3 sequence is CASRRRSGTGELFF. As DNA, the CDR3 is TGCGCCAGCAGACGGAGGTCGGGCACCGGGGAGCTGTTTTTT.